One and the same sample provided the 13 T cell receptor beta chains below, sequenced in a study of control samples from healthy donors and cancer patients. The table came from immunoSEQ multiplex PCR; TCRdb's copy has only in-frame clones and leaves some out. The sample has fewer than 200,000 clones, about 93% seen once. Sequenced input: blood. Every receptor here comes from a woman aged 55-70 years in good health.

For the CDR3, the DNA is TGTGCCAGCTGGGGGATAATCGGAAACACCATATATTTT. As protein: CASWGIIGNTIYF. V and J are TRBV10-3 and TRBJ1-3, with D perhaps TRBD1 (5 bases). V dropped 10 bases and J dropped 4 bases, with 14 bases sitting between them. In germline, CDR1 is ENHRY, CDR2 SYGVKD. The CDR3 has 13 residues.

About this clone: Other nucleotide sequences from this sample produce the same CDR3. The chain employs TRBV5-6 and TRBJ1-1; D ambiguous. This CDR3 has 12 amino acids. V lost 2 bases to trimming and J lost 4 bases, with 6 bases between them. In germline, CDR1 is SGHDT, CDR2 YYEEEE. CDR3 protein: CASSFLVTEAFF. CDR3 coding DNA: TGTGCCAGCAGCTTCCTGGTCACTGAAGCTTTCTTT. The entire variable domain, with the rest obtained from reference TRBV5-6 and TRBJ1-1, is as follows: DAGVTQSPTHLIKTRGQQVTLRCSPKSGHDTVSWYQQALGQGPQFIFQYYEEEERQRGNFPDRFSGHQFPNYSSELNVNALLLGDSALYLCASSFLVTEAFFGQGTRLTVV.

The chain's CDR3 is CASSPLAGGPDTGELFF. The CDR3 region has the DNA TGTGCCAGCTCACCACTTGCGGGGGGCCCGGACACCGGGGAGCTGTTTTTT. The chain uses TRBV18 and TRBJ2-2, with TRBD2 matching 8 bases. Germline lookup yields CDR1 KGHSH and CDR2 LQKENI. The CDR3 loop spans 17 amino acids. The V and J ends lost 1 base and 3 bases, in that order; junction bases with no gene match: 7.

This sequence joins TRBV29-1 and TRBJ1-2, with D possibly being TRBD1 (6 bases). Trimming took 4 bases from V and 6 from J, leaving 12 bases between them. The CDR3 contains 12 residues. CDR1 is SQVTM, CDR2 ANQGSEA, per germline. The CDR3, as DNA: TGCAGCGTTGTCGGGCCAGGGGATGGCTACACCTTC. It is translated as CSVVGPGDGYTF. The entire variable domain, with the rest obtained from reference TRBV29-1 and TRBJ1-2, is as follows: SAVISQKPSRDICQRGTSLTIQCQVDSQVTMMFWYRQQPGQSLTLIATANQGSEATYESGFVIDKFPISRPNLTFSTLTVSNMSPEDSSIYLCSVVGPGDGYTFGSGTRLTVV.

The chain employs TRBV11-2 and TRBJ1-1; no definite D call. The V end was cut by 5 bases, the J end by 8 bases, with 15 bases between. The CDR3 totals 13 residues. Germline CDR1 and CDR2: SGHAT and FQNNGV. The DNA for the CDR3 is TGTGCCAGCAGCCCCTATCAAAAAGAAGAAGCTTTCTTT. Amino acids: CASSPYQKEEAFF.

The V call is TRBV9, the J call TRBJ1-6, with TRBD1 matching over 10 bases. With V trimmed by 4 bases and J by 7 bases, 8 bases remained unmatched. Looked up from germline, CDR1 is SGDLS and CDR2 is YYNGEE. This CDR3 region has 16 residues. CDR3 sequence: CASSRRQGAGNSPLHF. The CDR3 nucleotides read TGTGCCAGCAGCAGACGACAGGGGGCAGGAAATTCACCCCTCCACTTT.

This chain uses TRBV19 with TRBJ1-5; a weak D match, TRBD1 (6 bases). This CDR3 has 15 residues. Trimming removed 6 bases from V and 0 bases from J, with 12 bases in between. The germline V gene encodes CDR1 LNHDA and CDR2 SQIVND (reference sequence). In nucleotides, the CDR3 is TGTGCCAGTAGCCCGACAGGATATAGCAATCAGCCCCAGCATTTT. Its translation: CASSPTGYSNQPQHF.

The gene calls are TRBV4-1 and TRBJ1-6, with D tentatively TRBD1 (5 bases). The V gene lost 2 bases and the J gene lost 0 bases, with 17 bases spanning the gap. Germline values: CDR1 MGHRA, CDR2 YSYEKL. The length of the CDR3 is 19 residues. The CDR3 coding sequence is TGCGCCAGCAGCCAATGGGGCGGACGGGAAAGCTCCTATAATTCACCCCTCCACTTT. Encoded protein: CASSQWGGRESSYNSPLHF.

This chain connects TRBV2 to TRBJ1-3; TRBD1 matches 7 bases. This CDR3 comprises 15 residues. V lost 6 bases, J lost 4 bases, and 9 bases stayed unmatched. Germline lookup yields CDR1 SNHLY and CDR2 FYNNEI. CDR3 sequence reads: CASSPQGFNGNTIYF. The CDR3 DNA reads TGTGCCAGCAGCCCACAGGGGTTTAACGGAAACACCATATATTTT.

CDR3 bases: TGTGCCAGCAGCACCCAGAACACCGGGGAGCTGTTTTTT. Protein sequence: CASSTQNTGELFF. V gene TRBV5-6 combines with J gene TRBJ2-2; no definite D call. Trimming pared 4 bases from V and 1 base from J, leaving 5 bases between. From germline, CDR1 is SGHDT and CDR2 YYEEEE. This CDR3 contains 13 residues. Variable domain in full (rest from reference TRBV5-6 and TRBJ2-2): DAGVTQSPTHLIKTRGQQVTLRCSPKSGHDTVSWYQQALGQGPQFIFQYYEEEERQRGNFPDRFSGHQFPNYSSELNVNALLLGDSALYLCASSTQNTGELFFGEGSRLTVL.

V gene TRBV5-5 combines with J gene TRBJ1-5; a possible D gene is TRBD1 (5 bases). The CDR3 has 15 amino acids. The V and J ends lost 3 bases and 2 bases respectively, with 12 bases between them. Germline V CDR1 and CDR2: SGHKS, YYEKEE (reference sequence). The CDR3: CASSYGTAGNQPQHF. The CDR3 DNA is TGTGCCAGCAGCTACGGGACCGCCGGCAATCAGCCCCAGCATTTT.

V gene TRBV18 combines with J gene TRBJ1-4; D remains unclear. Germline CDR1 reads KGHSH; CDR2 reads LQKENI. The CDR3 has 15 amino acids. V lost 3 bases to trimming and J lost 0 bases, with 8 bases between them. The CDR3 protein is CASSPRFATNEKLFF. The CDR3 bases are TGTGCCAGCTCACCGAGGTTTGCAACTAATGAAAAACTGTTTTTT.

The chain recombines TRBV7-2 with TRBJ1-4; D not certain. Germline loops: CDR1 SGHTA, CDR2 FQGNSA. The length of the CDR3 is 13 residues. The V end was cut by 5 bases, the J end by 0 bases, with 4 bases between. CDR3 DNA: TGTGCCAGCAGCCCTTCAACTAATGAAAAACTGTTTTTT. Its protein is CASSPSTNEKLFF.